Listed below are T cell receptor beta chains from one sample, sequenced in a study of T-cell memory formation after mild COVID-19. TCRdb itself ran the 5' RACE reads through MiXCR, one entry per CDR3 protein. The top ten hold 9.5% to 15% of the sample, which has 450,000 or so distinct CDR3 sequences, around a quarter seen once. The specimen sequenced was PBMCs or a T cell subset sorted from them (not recorded which). These receptors came from an adult woman who had mild COVID-19 (a few samples of this study predate the infection). Cell type and time point are not known. CDR3s include the opening cysteine and the closing phenylalanine or tryptophan. Each record gives: V gene, D gene, clone size, J gene, CDR3 length, CDR3 DNA, CDR3 protein. D genes are given only for firm matches. The size entry is marked missing in some rows and otherwise reads once, few, many or a size class.

v_call: TRBV12-3/TRBV12-4
d_call: -
clone_size: -
j_call: TRBJ2-7
cdr3_length: 15
cdr3_nt: TGTGCCAGCACCCTAGGAGGGGAAAAAGGCCGCGAGCAGTACTTC
cdr3_aa: CASTLGGEKGREQYF

v_call: TRBV24-1
d_call: -
clone_size: few
j_call: TRBJ2-5
cdr3_length: 16
cdr3_nt: TGTGCCACCAGTGATACAGGGACCCCCTTCCAAGAGACCCAGTACTTC
cdr3_aa: CATSDTGTPFQETQYF

v_call: TRBV18
d_call: TRBD1
clone_size: few
j_call: TRBJ2-3
cdr3_length: 15
cdr3_nt: TGTGCCAGCTCGGGGGGACAGGGGGCCACAGATACGCAGTATTTT
cdr3_aa: CASSGGQGATDTQYF

v_call: TRBV5-5
d_call: -
clone_size: -
j_call: TRBJ1-2
cdr3_length: 15
cdr3_nt: TGTGCCAGCAGCCCGCCGAGGACAGCCTCCTATGGCTACACCTTC
cdr3_aa: CASSPPRTASYGYTF

v_call: TRBV20-1
d_call: TRBD2
clone_size: -
j_call: TRBJ2-1
cdr3_length: 17
cdr3_nt: TGCAGTGCTAGCCTCCTCGGGAGGGCCATCCCCTACAATGAGCAGTTCTTC
cdr3_aa: CSASLLGRAIPYNEQFF

v_call: TRBV24-1
d_call: TRBD1
clone_size: few
j_call: TRBJ2-1
cdr3_length: 15
cdr3_nt: TGTGCCACCAGTGAGGCAGCCGGGACAGGGTATGAGCAGTTCTTC
cdr3_aa: CATSEAAGTGYEQFF

v_call: TRBV2
d_call: TRBD1
clone_size: few
j_call: TRBJ2-5
cdr3_length: 16
cdr3_nt: TGTGCCAGCAGTGGAGGGGGGGGACAGGGGAGACAGACCCAGTACTTC
cdr3_aa: CASSGGGGQGRQTQYF

v_call: TRBV6-6
d_call: TRBD1
clone_size: few
j_call: TRBJ1-3
cdr3_length: 14
cdr3_nt: TGTGCCAGCACCATGACAGGGCTCGGAAACACCATATATTTT
cdr3_aa: CASTMTGLGNTIYF

v_call: TRBV5-4
d_call: -
clone_size: -
j_call: TRBJ1-3
cdr3_length: 15
cdr3_nt: TGTGCCAGCAGCTTGTGGTCGGCGTCCGGAAACACCATATATTTT
cdr3_aa: CASSLWSASGNTIYF

v_call: TRBV12-3/TRBV12-4
d_call: -
clone_size: few
j_call: TRBJ2-3
cdr3_length: 14
cdr3_nt: TGTGCCAGCAGTCCCAGGAGTCGACCAGATACGCAGTATTTT
cdr3_aa: CASSPRSRPDTQYF

v_call: TRBV7-2
d_call: -
clone_size: -
j_call: TRBJ2-7
cdr3_length: 14
cdr3_nt: TGTGCCAGCAGCCGAGGGATATCCCGATACGAGCAGTACTTC
cdr3_aa: CASSRGISRYEQYF

v_call: TRBV10-3
d_call: TRBD2
clone_size: -
j_call: TRBJ2-5
cdr3_length: 15
cdr3_nt: TGTGCCATCAGTGAGCGGCTAGCGGGGGAAGAGACCCAGTACTTC
cdr3_aa: CAISERLAGEETQYF

v_call: TRBV5-1
d_call: -
clone_size: many
j_call: TRBJ2-5
cdr3_length: 15
cdr3_nt: TGCGCCAGCAGCTTGCCGGGAAGGGGGCAAGAGACCCAGTACTTC
cdr3_aa: CASSLPGRGQETQYF

v_call: TRBV2
d_call: TRBD2
clone_size: many
j_call: TRBJ2-3
cdr3_length: 15
cdr3_nt: TGTGCCAGCAGTGACCCTAGCGGGAGTCGGGGTACGCAGTATTTT
cdr3_aa: CASSDPSGSRGTQYF

v_call: TRBV6-1
d_call: -
clone_size: -
j_call: TRBJ2-7
cdr3_length: 14
cdr3_nt: TGTGCCAGCAGTGATTACGGGAGATCCTACGAGCAGTACTTC
cdr3_aa: CASSDYGRSYEQYF

v_call: TRBV30
d_call: -
clone_size: -
j_call: TRBJ2-2
cdr3_length: 11
cdr3_nt: TGTGCCTGGAGCCTAACCGGGGAGCTGTTTTTT
cdr3_aa: CAWSLTGELFF

v_call: TRBV7-2
d_call: TRBD2
clone_size: many
j_call: TRBJ2-1
cdr3_length: 15
cdr3_nt: TGTGCCAGCAGCTTAACTAGCGGGAAGTTCAATGAGCAGTTCTTC
cdr3_aa: CASSLTSGKFNEQFF

v_call: TRBV5-1
d_call: TRBD1
clone_size: -
j_call: TRBJ2-7
cdr3_length: 15
cdr3_nt: TGCGCCAGCAGCTTCAGCTCGGGACAGGCCTACGAGCAGTACTTC
cdr3_aa: CASSFSSGQAYEQYF

v_call: TRBV5-5
d_call: TRBD1
clone_size: -
j_call: TRBJ2-2
cdr3_length: 17
cdr3_nt: TGTGCCAGCAGCTTGGGTCGGGGACAGGGGCGAACCGGGGAGCTGTTTTTT
cdr3_aa: CASSLGRGQGRTGELFF

v_call: TRBV19
d_call: -
clone_size: -
j_call: TRBJ2-6
cdr3_length: 15
cdr3_nt: TGTGCCAGTAGTACAGGGTGGTCTGGGGCCAACGTCCTGACTTTC
cdr3_aa: CASSTGWSGANVLTF

v_call: TRBV5-1
d_call: -
clone_size: few
j_call: TRBJ1-1
cdr3_length: 16
cdr3_nt: TGCGCCAGCAGCTTGGGGGGATCCGGGGTAAGGGGTGAAGCTTTCTTT
cdr3_aa: CASSLGGSGVRGEAFF

v_call: TRBV21-1
d_call: -
clone_size: -
j_call: TRBJ2-3
cdr3_length: 16
cdr3_nt: TGTGCCAGCAGCAAAGGTCGCGGGGACGCAGGAGGTACGCAGTATTTT
cdr3_aa: CASSKGRGDAGGTQYF

v_call: TRBV6-6
d_call: -
clone_size: -
j_call: TRBJ2-5
cdr3_length: 14
cdr3_nt: TGTGCCAGCAGTTACAGTTCGAGGGGAGAGACCCAGTACTTC
cdr3_aa: CASSYSSRGETQYF

v_call: TRBV14
d_call: TRBD2
clone_size: -
j_call: TRBJ2-3
cdr3_length: 20
cdr3_nt: TGTGCCAGCAGCTCCGGACTAGCGGGGGGGAAATTGTTGAGCACAGATACGCAGTATTTT
cdr3_aa: CASSSGLAGGKLLSTDTQYF

v_call: TRBV5-6
d_call: TRBD1
clone_size: few
j_call: TRBJ1-2
cdr3_length: 14
cdr3_nt: TGTGCCAGCAGTACAGGGGTAACAGGCTATGGCTACACCTTC
cdr3_aa: CASSTGVTGYGYTF

v_call: TRBV7-2
d_call: -
clone_size: -
j_call: TRBJ2-3
cdr3_length: 13
cdr3_nt: TGTGCCAGCAGCGCGGGTCGAGCAGATACGCAGTATTTT
cdr3_aa: CASSAGRADTQYF

v_call: TRBV5-4
d_call: TRBD2
clone_size: once
j_call: TRBJ2-1
cdr3_length: 16
cdr3_nt: TGTGCCAGCAGCTTGGAAGGACTAGCGGGGAACAATGAGCAGTTCTTC
cdr3_aa: CASSLEGLAGNNEQFF

v_call: TRBV11-2
d_call: TRBD1
clone_size: -
j_call: TRBJ2-5
cdr3_length: 14
cdr3_nt: TGTGCCAGCAGGACAGGGGGTCTCCAAGAGACCCAGTACTTC
cdr3_aa: CASRTGGLQETQYF

v_call: TRBV4-1
d_call: TRBD1
clone_size: -
j_call: TRBJ2-3
cdr3_length: 16
cdr3_nt: TGCGCCAGCAGCCAAGATCGGACAGGGGGCACAGATACGCAGTATTTT
cdr3_aa: CASSQDRTGGTDTQYF

v_call: TRBV7-8
d_call: TRBD2
clone_size: -
j_call: TRBJ2-1
cdr3_length: 17
cdr3_nt: TGTGCCAGCAGCCGAATGCGGGGCGGGGGGCCGTACAATGAGCAGTTCTTC
cdr3_aa: CASSRMRGGGPYNEQFF

v_call: TRBV7-2
d_call: -
clone_size: -
j_call: TRBJ2-3
cdr3_length: 16
cdr3_nt: TGTGCCAGCAGCGCTACCCCGGGACGTAATACAGATACGCAGTATTTT
cdr3_aa: CASSATPGRNTDTQYF

v_call: TRBV7-3
d_call: -
clone_size: once
j_call: TRBJ2-1
cdr3_length: 13
cdr3_nt: TGTGCCAGCAGCCCGCCGGGTTCGACGGAGCGGTTCTTC
cdr3_aa: CASSPPGSTERFF

v_call: TRBV21-1
d_call: -
clone_size: few
j_call: TRBJ2-1
cdr3_length: 17
cdr3_nt: TGTGCCAGCAGCAAAGGGGACTCTCCGGGGGCATCAAATGAGCAGTTCTTC
cdr3_aa: CASSKGDSPGASNEQFF

v_call: TRBV7-9
d_call: -
clone_size: few
j_call: TRBJ1-2
cdr3_length: 13
cdr3_nt: TGTGCCAGCAGCCCGCGACTAGACGGAGGCTACACCTTC
cdr3_aa: CASSPRLDGGYTF

v_call: TRBV7-2
d_call: -
clone_size: once
j_call: TRBJ1-2
cdr3_length: 13
cdr3_nt: TGTGCCAGCAGCCCGGACATGGCGAGGGGCTACACCTTC
cdr3_aa: CASSPDMARGYTF

v_call: TRBV6-6
d_call: TRBD2
clone_size: -
j_call: TRBJ2-1
cdr3_length: 11
cdr3_nt: TGTGCCCGCCCCCGCGGGAGTGAGCAGTTCTTC
cdr3_aa: CARPRGSEQFF

v_call: TRBV7-9
d_call: TRBD1
clone_size: -
j_call: TRBJ2-7
cdr3_length: 14
cdr3_nt: TGTGCCAGCAGCTTAGGACAGGGCCTTACGAAGCAGTACTTC
cdr3_aa: CASSLGQGLTKQYF

v_call: TRBV12-3/TRBV12-4
d_call: TRBD2
clone_size: -
j_call: TRBJ2-5
cdr3_length: 14
cdr3_nt: TGTGCCAGCACGGGCGGGGGGGTCCAAGAGACCCAGTACTTC
cdr3_aa: CASTGGGVQETQYF

v_call: TRBV25-1
d_call: -
clone_size: few
j_call: TRBJ1-3
cdr3_length: 14
cdr3_nt: TGTGCCAGCAGTGAAAACCCAGCACGGGGCACCATATATTTT
cdr3_aa: CASSENPARGTIYF

v_call: TRBV12-3/TRBV12-4
d_call: -
clone_size: few
j_call: TRBJ2-1
cdr3_length: 9
cdr3_nt: TGTGCCAGCAGGATCGAGCAGTTCTTC
cdr3_aa: CASRIEQFF

v_call: TRBV5-6
d_call: TRBD1
clone_size: -
j_call: TRBJ1-1
cdr3_length: 17
cdr3_nt: TGTGCCAGCAGCTGGTGGACAGGAACAAACCCTAACACTGAAGCTTTCTTT
cdr3_aa: CASSWWTGTNPNTEAFF

v_call: TRBV9
d_call: TRBD2
clone_size: few
j_call: TRBJ2-7
cdr3_length: 12
cdr3_nt: TGTGCCAGCAGCGGATCTAGCGGGGTCCTCTCGTTC
cdr3_aa: CASSGSSGVLSF

v_call: TRBV7-3
d_call: TRBD2
clone_size: few
j_call: TRBJ2-3
cdr3_length: 15
cdr3_nt: TGTGCCAGCAGCTTATTTGGACTAGCGGAAGATACGCAGTATTTT
cdr3_aa: CASSLFGLAEDTQYF

v_call: TRBV12-3/TRBV12-4
d_call: -
clone_size: -
j_call: TRBJ1-1
cdr3_length: 13
cdr3_nt: TGTGCCAGCAGTATCCTTGGGGACACTGAAGCTTTCTTT
cdr3_aa: CASSILGDTEAFF

v_call: TRBV5-5
d_call: -
clone_size: few
j_call: TRBJ1-5
cdr3_length: 18
cdr3_nt: TGTGCCAGCAGCTTAGGGGACGCGGGGGCCTATAGCAATCAGCCCCAGCATTTT
cdr3_aa: CASSLGDAGAYSNQPQHF

v_call: TRBV18
d_call: -
clone_size: -
j_call: TRBJ2-7
cdr3_length: 16
cdr3_nt: TGTGCCAGCTCACCGTTACAGAGGGCGACGACCTACGAGCAGTACTTC
cdr3_aa: CASSPLQRATTYEQYF

v_call: TRBV11-2
d_call: TRBD2
clone_size: -
j_call: TRBJ2-3
cdr3_length: 15
cdr3_nt: TGTGCCAGCAGCCAAGGAGCGGGAGGGCCAGATACGCAGTATTTT
cdr3_aa: CASSQGAGGPDTQYF

v_call: TRBV3-1
d_call: -
clone_size: few
j_call: TRBJ2-7
cdr3_length: 12
cdr3_nt: TGTGCCAGCAGCCGAATGAAGCGCGAGCAGTACTTC
cdr3_aa: CASSRMKREQYF

v_call: TRBV5-1
d_call: -
clone_size: few
j_call: TRBJ2-1
cdr3_length: 14
cdr3_nt: TGCGCCAGCAGCTTGGAGACGGCATACAATGAGCAGTTCTTC
cdr3_aa: CASSLETAYNEQFF

v_call: TRBV13
d_call: -
clone_size: -
j_call: TRBJ2-7
cdr3_length: 12
cdr3_nt: TGTGCCAGCAGCTTTTCCCCCCACGAGCAGTACTTC
cdr3_aa: CASSFSPHEQYF

v_call: TRBV5-5
d_call: -
clone_size: few
j_call: TRBJ2-7
cdr3_length: 12
cdr3_nt: TGTGCCAGCAGCGACCAGGGAACCGAGCAGTACTTC
cdr3_aa: CASSDQGTEQYF

v_call: TRBV5-4
d_call: TRBD1
clone_size: -
j_call: TRBJ2-6
cdr3_length: 19
cdr3_nt: TGTGCCAGCAGCCGGCTGGGACAGGGCGCCACCTCTGGGGCCAACGTCCTGACTTTC
cdr3_aa: CASSRLGQGATSGANVLTF

v_call: TRBV7-9
d_call: TRBD1
clone_size: -
j_call: TRBJ2-1
cdr3_length: 15
cdr3_nt: TGTGCCAGCAGCCCGTCGGGACAGGGGTACAATGAGCAGTTCTTC
cdr3_aa: CASSPSGQGYNEQFF